This T cell receptor (beta chain) was sequenced during a study of blood T cell repertoires in COVID-19 (dated by TCRdb to 2020 to 2021). For context, the study as a whole: Collaborator samples came from the United States, Italy and Spain and covered acute and convalescent phases of COVID-19. The material from the prospective study consisted of cDNA or gDNA derived from T cells, B-cell-depleted T cells, or PBMCs. The dataset comprised deeply sampled blood TCRbeta repertoires from subjects exposed to, actively infected with, or recovered from COVID-19. The repertoires were made available in a free public database intended to serve as a resource for research on the immune response to SARS-CoV-2. Where available, HLA class I and class II types were obtained from metadata supplied by the sample provider rather than from assay-based typing. Samples were obtained from the ongoing ImmuneRACE study (first 160 participants) and from over 1,000 subjects provided by 6 global collaborators. A de-identified subject ID, COVID-19 status, age in years and sex were almost always included in the sample metadata.

The paper as a whole reports these results and caveats: How much clinical and demographic metadata was included differed by source and by participant, and the metadata was provided uncurated.

Remarks on this clone: This receptor's antigen is unknown. The record has no base qualities; no much larger clone is one base away.

Collaborating institutions collected whole blood in K2EDTA tubes following their own protocols. Collaborator samples were shipped for TCRbeta analysis as frozen whole blood, isolated PBMCs, or DNA extracted from either sample type. CDR1 MNHEY and CDR2 SVGAGI are derived from the germline V gene. The CDR3 runs 12 amino acids, cysteine and phenylalanine included. Left in the record is the CDR3 DNA by itself, 36 bases read in frame from the first base. V is reduced by 6 bases and J by 5 bases, leaving a spacing of 9 bases between them. The immunoSEQ Assay, a bias-controlled multiplex PCR, was used to amplify TCRbeta CDR3 regions from genomic DNA. The original methods were these. The number of nucleated cells in each sample was estimated by amplification of reference gene primers within the assay. To quantify the absolute abundance of each unique TCRbeta CDR3 rearrangement, sequence reads were collapsed and filtered. For each sample, productive Simpson clonality was calculated by taking the square root of Simpson's diversity index across productive rearrangements. TCRdb holds this immuneACCESS table with in-frame rearrangements only. Some clones are missing; in checked studies, unresolved V genes explain under half, and the rest has no known cause. The DNA was the basis for D and trimming; V, J and clone size are from that table. In all, the sample holds roughly 250,000 clones, and 65% to 90% of those were seen once. The ten largest clones take up 4.5% to 5% of the sample.

This TCR was sampled from a woman aged 80 or over with active or convalescent COVID-19. Recombination joined TRBV6-5 with TRBJ2-3; TRBD2 might be the D gene, on 6 matching bases. The source material was peripheral blood. CDR3 protein: CASRSGVDTQYF. The DNA sequence reads TGTGCCAGCAGGTCGGGGGTAGATACGCAGTATTTT.